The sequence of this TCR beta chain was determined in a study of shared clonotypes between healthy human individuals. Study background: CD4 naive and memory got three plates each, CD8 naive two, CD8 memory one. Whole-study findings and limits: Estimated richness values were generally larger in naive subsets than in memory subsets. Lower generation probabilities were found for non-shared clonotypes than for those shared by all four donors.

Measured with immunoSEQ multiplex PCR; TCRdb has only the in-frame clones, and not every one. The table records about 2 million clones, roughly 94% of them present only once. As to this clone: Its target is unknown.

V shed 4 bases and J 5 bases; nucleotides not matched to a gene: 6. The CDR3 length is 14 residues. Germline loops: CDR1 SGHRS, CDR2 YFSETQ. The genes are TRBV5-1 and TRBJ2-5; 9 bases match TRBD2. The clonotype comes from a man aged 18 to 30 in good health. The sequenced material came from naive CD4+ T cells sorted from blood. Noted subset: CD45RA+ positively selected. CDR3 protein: CASSDFTSGETQYF. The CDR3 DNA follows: TGCGCCAGCAGCGACTTTACTAGCGGGGAGACCCAGTACTTC. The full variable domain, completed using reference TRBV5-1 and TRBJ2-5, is KAGVTQTPRYLIKTRGQQVTLSCSPISGHRSVSWYQQTPGQGLQFLFEYFSETQRNKGNFPGRFSGRQFSNSRSEMNVSTLELGDSALYLCASSDFTSGETQYFGPGTRLLVL.